One and the same sample provided the 6 T cell receptor beta chains below, sequenced in a study of cytomegalovirus exposure and HLA in healthy donors. Vbeta (60) and Jbeta (13) primers were used in the PCR. Using immunoSEQ multiplex PCR, the repertoire was profiled, and TCRdb retains in-frame clones only, with some absent. Of 130,000 to 150,000 clones listed, around 84% are singletons. Sequencing was done on a sample of PBMCs. The origin of the receptors is a man in his forties or fifties in good health and CMV-seropositive.

Comment on this clone: A junction boundary mismatches the germline segment, possibly from a read error. The chain is built from TRBV7-9 and TRBJ1-3, with D maybe TRBD1 (5 bases). Germline V gene sequence: CDR1 SEHNR, CDR2 FQNEAQ (reference sequence). The length of the CDR3 is 14 residues. In nucleotides, the CDR3 is TGTTCCAGCAGTCCCATCAGGGATGGAAACACCATATATTTT. Translation: CSSSPIRDGNTIYF. The full variable domain, with the rest looked up from reference TRBV7-9 and TRBJ1-3, is DTGVSQNPRHKITKRGQNVTFRCDPISEHNRLYWYRQTLGQGPEFLTYFQNEAQLEKSRLLSDRFSAERPKGSFSTLEIQRTEQGDSAMYLCSSSPIRDGNTIYFGEGSWLTVV.

The chain links TRBV19 to TRBJ1-2; 7 positions agree with TRBD1. With 4 bases clipped from V and 8 bases from J, the junction kept 13 bases outside the gene matches. Germline V gene lookup returns CDR1 LNHDA and CDR2 SQIVND (reference sequence). The CDR3 is made up of 15 amino acids. Here the CDR3 DNA reads TGTGCCAGTAGTACCTGGACAGGAGTAGTTGAGGGCTACACCTTC. Protein sequence: CASSTWTGVVEGYTF.

The chain uses TRBV2 and TRBJ2-7; TRBD2 might be the D (6 bases). Germline lookup yields CDR1 SNHLY and CDR2 FYNNEI. V dropped 5 bases and J dropped 2 bases, with 16 bases sitting between them. The CDR3 loop spans 15 amino acids. The CDR3 DNA is TGTGCCAGCAGTTCCCGACTAGTTGGGGCCTACGAGCAGTACTTC. Translation: CASSSRLVGAYEQYF.

The chain is built from TRBV5-4 and TRBJ1-2, with D possibly TRBD1 on 5 matching bases. Per germline, CDR1 SGHNT and CDR2 YYREEE (reference sequence). The V gene lost 4 bases and the J gene lost 1 base, with 8 bases spanning the gap. The length of the CDR3 is 13 residues. CDR3 amino acids: CASSPDINYGYTF. For the CDR3, the DNA is TGTGCCAGCAGCCCGGACATTAACTATGGCTACACCTTC.

This clone was counted a few times. The chain has TRBV18 and TRBJ1-3; D gene uncertain. The CDR3 is made up of 15 amino acids. Germline V CDR1 and CDR2: KGHSH, LQKENI. The germline V and J ends were trimmed by 2 bases and 0 bases, with 8 bases remaining between them. The CDR3 DNA is TGTGCCAGCTCACCATCCACGGGCTCTGGAAACACCATATATTTT. Residues: CASSPSTGSGNTIYF.

The V gene is TRBV19, the J gene TRBJ1-5; D possibly corresponds to TRBD1 (6 bases). With 9 bases removed from V and 0 bases from J, the gap between germline ends came to 27 bases. This CDR3 has 19 residues. CDR1 is LNHDA and CDR2 is SQIVND in the germline V gene (reference sequence). CDR3 coding DNA: TGTGCCAGACTGAAAGAGGGGGGGGACTTCTATTATAGCAATCAGCCCCAGCATTTT. This codes for CARLKEGGDFYYSNQPQHF.